This T cell receptor beta chain was identified during a study of blood T cell repertoires in COVID-19. Study information: The study drew acute and convalescent COVID-19 samples from the United States, Italy and Spain.

Enrolment of Seattle patients took place during active infection, and they were followed longitudinally. The V gene lost 6 bases and the J gene lost 6 bases, with 15 bases spanning the gap. The CDR3 covers 15 residues. CDR1 is MGHDK, CDR2 SYGVNS, per germline. TCRdb's table, derived via immunoSEQ multiplex PCR, lists solely in-frame clones and lacks some. Found here are more than 150,000 clones, around 95% of them singletons; the top ten hold 0.6% to 0.8%. Sequenced material: peripheral blood. V is TRBV25-1 and J is TRBJ1-6; possibly TRBD1 for D (5 bases). The sequence derives from a man younger than 40 with COVID-19, enrolled during active disease. CDR3 in DNA: TGTGCCAGCAGGCCCCAGCAGGGCCCTAATTCACCCCTCCACTTT. Its protein is CASRPQQGPNSPLHF.